This T cell receptor (beta chain) emerged from a study of T cell responses to AZD1222 COVID-19 vaccine. A remark on this clone: Antigen specificity is unknown.

Assay: immunoSEQ multiplex PCR; the TCRdb copy retains only in-frame clones and omits some. The table includes around 120,000 clones, 80% to 90% detected once. CDR1 MNHEY and CDR2 SVGEGT come from the germline V gene. The CDR3 runs to 14 residues. Trimming shortened V by 2 bases and J by 0 bases, and 7 bases separated the two germline ends. General observations from the study: Only 5 or 6 AZD1222 recipients were seropositive at baseline.

The TCR comes from an adult in good health. The sample here was peripheral blood, taken on day 0 of MenACWY control vaccination. J is TRBJ1-1 and V is TRBV6-2 or TRBV6-3; weak D call: TRBD1 (6 bases). CDR3: CASSYRGMNTEAFF. DNA for the CDR3: TGTGCCAGCAGTTACAGGGGGATGAACACTGAAGCTTTCTTT.